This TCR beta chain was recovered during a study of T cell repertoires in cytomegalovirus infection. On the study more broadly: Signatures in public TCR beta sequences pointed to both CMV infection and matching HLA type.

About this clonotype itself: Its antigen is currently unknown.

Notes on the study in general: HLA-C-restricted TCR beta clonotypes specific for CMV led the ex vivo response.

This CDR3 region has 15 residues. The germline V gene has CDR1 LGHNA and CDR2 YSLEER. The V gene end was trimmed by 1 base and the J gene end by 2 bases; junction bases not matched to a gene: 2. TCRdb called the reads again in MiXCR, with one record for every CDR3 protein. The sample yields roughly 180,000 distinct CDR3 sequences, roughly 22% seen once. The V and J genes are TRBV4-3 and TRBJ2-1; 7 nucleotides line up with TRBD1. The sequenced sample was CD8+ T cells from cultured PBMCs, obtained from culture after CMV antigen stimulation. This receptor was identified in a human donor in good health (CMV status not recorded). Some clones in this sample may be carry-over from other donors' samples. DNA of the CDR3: TGCGCCAGCAGCCAAGGACAGGGTCCCTACAATGAGCAGTTCTTC. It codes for CASSQGQGPYNEQFF.